This TCR beta chain was recorded in a study of blood T cell repertoires in COVID-19. Overall study: Samples came from the United States, Italy and Spain, spanning acute and convalescent COVID-19. T cells, B-cell-depleted T cells, or PBMCs supplied cDNA or gDNA.

As handled by the study authors: Amplification from reference gene primers served as the basis for estimated nucleated cell counts. TCRdb's table, derived via immunoSEQ multiplex PCR, lists solely in-frame clones and lacks some. That table supplies the V and J calls and clone size; D and trimming were determined from the DNA. The sample includes about 370,000 clones, about 90% of them seen just once. This clonotype originated in a woman between 25 and 40 years old with COVID-19, enrolled during active disease. The source material was peripheral blood.

The CDR3 loop reads CASGPFWGEAGANVLTF. CDR3 nucleotide sequence: TGTGCTAGTGGTCCCTTCTGGGGGGAAGCTGGGGCCAACGTCCTGACTTTC. The gene calls are TRBV12-5 and TRBJ2-6, with D possibly being TRBD2 (6 bases). The CDR3 runs 17 residues. Germline CDR1 reads LGHNT; CDR2 reads FRNRAP. Trimming stripped 5 bases from V and 2 bases from J, with 16 bases between.